This record concerns one TCR beta chain sequence. The source of the sample is a study of patients and donors after allogeneic stem cell transplantation. MiXCR, run by TCRdb on the RT-PCR reads, gives a single entry per CDR3 protein. The sample lists some 880,000 distinct CDR3 sequences, about a sixth occurring once. Germline CDR1 reads SNHLY; CDR2 reads FYNNEI. V lost 9 bases to trimming and J lost 4 bases, with 16 bases between them. The CDR3 contains 14 residues. The sequence derives from a human donor who was either an allogeneic HSCT recipient or a stem cell or donor lymphocyte infusion donor (not recorded which). It is not recorded whose cells these are; they may come from a transplant donor. Sequences were obtained from blood, either unsorted or a sorted T cell fraction (not recorded which). The J gene is TRBJ1-3, the V gene TRBV2; D perhaps matches TRBD1 (5 bases). Here the CDR3 DNA reads TGTGCCAGTACCAAGGGACCCGGGGGAAACACCATATATTTT. Protein: CASTKGPGGNTIYF.